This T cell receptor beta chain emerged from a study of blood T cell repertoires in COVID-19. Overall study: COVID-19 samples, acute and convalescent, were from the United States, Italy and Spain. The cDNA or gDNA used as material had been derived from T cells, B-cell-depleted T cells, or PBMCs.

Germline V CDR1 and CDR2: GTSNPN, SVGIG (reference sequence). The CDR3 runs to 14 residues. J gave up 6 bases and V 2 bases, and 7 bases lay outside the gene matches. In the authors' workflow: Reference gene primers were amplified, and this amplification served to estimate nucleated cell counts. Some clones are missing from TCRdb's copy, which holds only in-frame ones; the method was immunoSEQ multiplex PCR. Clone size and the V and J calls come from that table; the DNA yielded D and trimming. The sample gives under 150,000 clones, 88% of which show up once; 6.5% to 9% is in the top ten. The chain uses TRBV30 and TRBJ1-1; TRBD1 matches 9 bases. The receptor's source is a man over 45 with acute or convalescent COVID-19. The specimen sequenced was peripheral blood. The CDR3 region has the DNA TGTGCCTGGAGTACCGGGACAGGGCGGCCTGAAGCTTTCTTT. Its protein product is CAWSTGTGRPEAFF. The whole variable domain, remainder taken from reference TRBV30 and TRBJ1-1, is SQTIHQWPATLVQPVGSPLSLECTVEGTSNPNLYWYRQAAGRGLQLLFYSVGIGQISSEVPQNLSASRPQDRQFILSSKKLLLSDSGFYLCAWSTGTGRPEAFFGQGTRLTVV.